The 15 T cell receptor beta chains given below trace back to one sample, sequenced in a study of blood T cell repertoires in COVID-19. Assay: immunoSEQ multiplex PCR; the TCRdb copy retains only in-frame clones and omits some. The sample consists of 100,000 or so clones, 85% of them appearing once. The specimen was peripheral blood. Receptor source: a woman aged 70-85 years with active or convalescent COVID-19.

The chain carries TRBV7-9 and TRBJ1-5; the D is unclear. V lost 5 bases and J 0 bases, leaving 8 bases between the germline ends. Looked up from germline, CDR1 is SEHNR and CDR2 is FQNEAQ (reference sequence). This CDR3 has 14 residues. CDR3 in amino acids: CASSELNSNQPQHF. In nucleotides, the CDR3 is TGTGCCAGCAGCGAACTCAATAGCAATCAGCCCCAGCATTTT.

V is TRBV19 and J is TRBJ2-1, with 8 bases identical to TRBD1. J lost 7 bases, V lost 4 bases, and 6 bases had no gene match. This CDR3 contains 14 residues. CDR1 is LNHDA, CDR2 SQIVND, per germline (reference sequence). Here the CDR3 reads CASSTGQGWNEQFF. The CDR3, as DNA: TGTGCCAGTAGTACTGGACAGGGTTGGAATGAGCAGTTCTTC.

This clone came up many times. The chain joins TRBV19 to TRBJ2-2; 7 nucleotides match TRBD2. V lost 4 bases and J lost 0; bases outside the gene matches: 2. From germline, CDR1 is LNHDA and CDR2 SQIVND (reference sequence). This CDR3 contains 15 residues. The CDR3 is CASSNREANTGELFF. The CDR3 DNA sequence: TGTGCCAGTAGTAACCGGGAGGCGAACACCGGGGAGCTGTTTTTT.

Note on this clone: The identical CDR3 is also encoded by other nucleotide sequences in the sample. This sequence joins TRBV18 and TRBJ1-2; tentatively, D is TRBD1 (6 bases). The V gene lost 3 bases and the J gene lost 1 base, with 6 bases spanning the gap. The CDR3 loop spans 13 amino acids. Germline V gene lookup returns CDR1 KGHSH and CDR2 LQKENI. The CDR3 protein is CASSPDSNYGYTF. The CDR3 DNA reads TGTGCCAGCTCACCGGACAGTAACTATGGCTACACCTTC.

Remarks on this clone: The same CDR3 arises from other DNA sequences in this sample as well. The J gene is TRBJ1-1, the V gene TRBV5-1; a possible D gene is TRBD1 (5 bases). V was shortened by 0 bases and J by 2 bases, with 8 bases between the two germline ends. Germline V gene sequence: CDR1 SGHRS, CDR2 YFSETQ. This CDR3 contains 14 residues. This CDR3 reads CASSLGQINTEAFF. The CDR3 DNA reads TGCGCCAGCAGCTTGGGACAGATTAACACTGAAGCTTTCTTT.

This clone has only one observation. V is TRBV28 and J is TRBJ1-3, with a weak D call TRBD1 (6 bases). In germline, CDR1 is MDHEN, CDR2 SYDVKM. The CDR3 totals 15 residues. V lost 4 bases, J lost 4 bases, and 14 bases lay in between. The CDR3 DNA reads as TGTGCCAGCAGTTCGGGACACACGGGAGGAAACACCATATATTTT. Residues: CASSSGHTGGNTIYF.

This chain uses TRBV5-1 with TRBJ2-5; possibly TRBD2 for D (6 bases). This CDR3 comprises 13 residues. Looked up from germline, CDR1 is SGHRS and CDR2 is YFSETQ. Trimming removed 1 base at V and 5 bases at J, with 9 bases between. CDR3 region: CASSLTSTETQYF. The CDR3 DNA reads as TGCGCCAGCAGCTTGACTAGCACGGAGACCCAGTACTTC.

The chain recombines TRBV2 with TRBJ2-3; D is uncertain. The CDR3 runs to 15 residues. Between the trimmed V and J ends, which lost 6 bases and 2 bases, there was a span of 15 bases. Germline values: CDR1 SNHLY, CDR2 FYNNEI. In DNA form, the CDR3 reads TGTGCCAGCAGACAACTCAGGATTTTCACAGATACGCAGTATTTT. Translation gives CASRQLRIFTDTQYF.

This chain connects TRBV7-8 to TRBJ1-1; tentatively, D is TRBD1 (6 bases). This CDR3 comprises 14 residues. Deletions cut 1 base from V and 2 bases from J, with 8 bases between. Germline CDR1 reads SGHVS; CDR2 reads FQNEAQ. The CDR3, as DNA: TGTGCCAGCAGCTTAGTGGGGGCAAACACTGAAGCTTTCTTT. Translating it yields CASSLVGANTEAFF.

CDR3 nucleotide sequence: TGCGCCAGCAGATCGGACAGAAACTATGGCTACACCTTC. Amino acids: CASRSDRNYGYTF. This chain uses TRBV5-1 with TRBJ1-2; the D gene is possibly TRBD1 (6 bases). Trimming cost V 5 bases and J 2 bases, with 10 bases left between them. Germline V gene lookup returns CDR1 SGHRS and CDR2 YFSETQ. The CDR3 extends over 13 amino acids. The whole variable domain, remainder taken from reference TRBV5-1 and TRBJ1-2, is KAGVTQTPRYLIKTRGQQVTLSCSPISGHRSVSWYQQTPGQGLQFLFEYFSETQRNKGNFPGRFSGRQFSNSRSEMNVSTLELGDSALYLCASRSDRNYGYTFGSGTRLTVV.

This chain joins TRBV28 and TRBJ1-2; TRBD1 matches at 12 bases. The germline V gene encodes CDR1 MDHEN and CDR2 SYDVKM. CDR3 length equals 15 residues. J gave up 8 bases and V 8 bases, and 12 bases lay outside the gene matches. In DNA, the CDR3 is TGTGCCAGCCGCGAATCCGGGACAGGGGGCTTGGGCTACACCTTC. The encoded protein is CASRESGTGGLGYTF.

The chain is built from TRBV15 and TRBJ1-2, with 8 bases identical to TRBD1. Germline assignment: CDR1 LNHNV and CDR2 YYDKDF (reference sequence). The CDR3 contains 14 residues. Trimming cost V 5 bases and J 3 bases; bases outside gene matches: 5. CDR3 sequence reads: CATSQDRGDYGYTF. The CDR3 nucleotides read TGTGCCACCAGCCAAGACAGGGGTGACTATGGCTACACCTTC.

This chain links TRBV6-5 with TRBJ1-1, with 7 bases lining up with TRBD1. V trimming: 7 bases; J trimming: 8 bases; junction bases outside the gene matches: 7. This CDR3 is 12 amino acids long. CDR1 and CDR2 (germline): MNHEY, SVGAGI. In DNA, the CDR3 is TGTGCCAGCATTACGAGGGACAGCGAAGCTTTCTTT. The encoded protein is CASITRDSEAFF.

V gene TRBV18 combines with J gene TRBJ1-1; 7 bases are shared with TRBD1. The length of the CDR3 is 14 residues. Trimming removed 6 bases from V and 0 bases from J; junction bases left unmatched: 4. The germline V gene encodes CDR1 KGHSH and CDR2 LQKENI. The CDR3 is CASSGDSMNTEAFF. The CDR3 DNA reads TGTGCCAGCTCGGGGGACAGCATGAACACTGAAGCTTTCTTT. Using reference TRBV18 and TRBJ1-1 for the parts outside the CDR3, the full variable domain is NAGVMQNPRHLVRRRGQEARLRCSPMKGHSHVYWYRQLPEEGLKFMVYLQKENIIDESGMPKERFSAEFPKEGPSILRIQQVVRGDSAAYFCASSGDSMNTEAFFGQGTRLTVV.

For this clone: One end of the junction fails to match germline, which may point to a read error. The chain carries TRBV6-1 and TRBJ2-3; tentatively, D is TRBD1 (6 bases). This CDR3 contains 14 residues. Germline V gene data show CDR1 as MNHNS and CDR2 as SASEGT. CDR3 coding DNA: TGTGCCAGCACTGAAAGTGAGGACAGAGATACGCAGTATTTT. Encoded protein: CASTESEDRDTQYF.